This TCR beta chain was found in a study of Ad26.COV2.S vaccination and SARS-CoV-2 variants. The treatment denotes: roughly 20 received Ad26.COV2.S at low or high dose, single or two shots; about 5 received placebo; per-sample allocation not given. The study sampled participants on day 63 after the first vaccine or placebo injection. Comments on this clone: Antigen specificity is unknown.

The germline CDR1 and CDR2 sequences are SGHRS and YFSETQ. This CDR3 has 18 residues. V was clipped by 2 bases and J by 0 bases, with 15 bases between them. The study, taken as a whole, reports: The TCR breadth and depth analyses may have produced an underestimate of total T cell responses.

Produced via immunoSEQ multiplex PCR; TCRdb's table is partial and in-frame only. Altogether some 340,000 clones are present, 86% being singletons, with the ten largest covering less than 2%. The chain carries TRBV5-1 and TRBJ2-6; D is perhaps TRBD1 (6 bases). Sequences were derived from peripheral blood, sampled in a trial of Ad26.COV2.S vaccine versus placebo. This clonotype was obtained from a person between 18 and 65 years old who received the Ad26.COV2.S COVID-19 vaccine or a placebo. CDR3 DNA sequence: TGCGCCAGCAGCTTTCGGACAGACCTCCGCTCTGGGGCCAACGTCCTGACTTTC. As protein: CASSFRTDLRSGANVLTF.